This TCR beta chain was captured in a study of blood T cell repertoires in COVID-19. Generated by immunoSEQ multiplex PCR, the TCRdb table keeps only in-frame clones and is missing some. This sample carries tens of thousands of clones, about four fifths of them seen once, and the ten largest clones take approximately 20%. V was shortened by 1 base and J by 3 bases, with 6 bases between the two germline ends. Germline CDR1 is SGHTA and CDR2 is FQGTGA. There are 13 residues in the CDR3. This clonotype was obtained from a man between 25 and 39 years old with COVID-19, enrolled during active disease. The J gene is TRBJ1-1, the V gene TRBV7-3; D gene uncertain. Sequenced: peripheral blood. CDR3 coding DNA: TGTGCCAGCAGCTTAAATTTCTACACTGAAGCTTTCTTT. It translates to CASSLNFYTEAFF.